What follows are 29 T cell receptor beta chains derived from one specimen sequenced in a study of vaccination and CD4 T cells after COVID-19. The Oncomine TCR Beta short-read assay sequenced DNA from cultured CD4+ T cells. TCRdb independently ran MiXCR on the PCR reads; one entry per CDR3 protein. The table records fewer than 8,000 distinct CDR3 sequences, 55% of them present only once. Treatment: roughly 10-day PBMC culture with coronavirus spike peptide pools or control peptides (ViraFEST assay). Those CD4+ T cells from the unexposed donor predate the COVID-19 pandemic (2011-2018). Their target antigens are unknown. Sequenced material: CD4+ T cells from blood, cultured in vitro. The receptors come from a human donor in good health.

In its sample, this clonotype was seen a few times. The rearrangement joins TRBV19 to TRBJ1-2; D is unclear. Trimming removed 2 bases at V and 4 bases at J, with 8 bases between. The CDR3 contains 13 residues. Germline V CDR1 and CDR2: LNHDA, SQIVND (reference sequence). The CDR3 region is CASSIQGSYGYTF. The CDR3 bases are TGTGCCAGTAGTATACAAGGGAGCTATGGCTACACCTTC.

This chain's CDR3 is CASSAATSSYNSPLHF. The CDR3 DNA is TGTGCCAGCAGTGCCGCGACTAGCTCCTATAATTCACCCCTCCACTTT. This chain joins TRBV6-1 and TRBJ1-6; D is uncertain. Trimming left V 4 bases short and J 0 bases short, with 10 bases between. This CDR3 region has 16 residues. Per the germline V gene, CDR1 is MNHNS and CDR2 is SASEGT.

The gene calls are TRBV27 and TRBJ2-4, with a tentative D call TRBD1 (5 bases). V shed 3 bases and J shed 6 bases, with 9 bases lying between them. The V gene's germline CDR1 is MNHEY and CDR2 SMNVEV (reference sequence). The CDR3 runs to 13 residues. The CDR3, as DNA: TGTGCCAGCAGTTTTTTAGACAGAAACATTCAGTACTTC. Protein product: CASSFLDRNIQYF.

This sequence joins TRBV6-5 and TRBJ1-5; 8 bases fit TRBD1. Trimming cost V 4 bases and J 3 bases; bases outside gene matches: 2. The CDR3 runs to 14 residues. Germline values: CDR1 MNHEY, CDR2 SVGAGI. CDR3 residues: CASSSDRDNQPQHF. Written as DNA, the CDR3 is TGTGCCAGCAGTTCGGACAGGGACAATCAGCCCCAGCATTTT.

V is TRBV27 and J is TRBJ2-7, with unresolved D. V lost 5 bases and J 2 bases, leaving 13 bases between the germline ends. Germline CDR1 MNHEY, CDR2 SMNVEV (reference sequence). This CDR3 spans 14 amino acids. The CDR3 spells CASSPVGRPYEQYF. CDR3 coding DNA: TGTGCCAGCAGTCCGGTTGGGCGCCCCTACGAGCAGTACTTC.

The rearrangement links TRBV9 to TRBJ2-1; no definite D call. Trimming left V 0 bases short and J 7 bases short, with 8 bases between. The CDR3 spans 13 residues. Germline lookup yields CDR1 SGDLS and CDR2 YYNGEE. CDR3 in amino acids: CASSVGVVNEQFF. CDR3 coding DNA: TGTGCCAGCAGCGTAGGGGTGGTGAATGAGCAGTTCTTC.

This clonotype is medium-sized (0.01 to 0.1%) by share. The chain carries TRBV27 and TRBJ2-1; possibly TRBD1 for D (5 bases). The CDR3 is made up of 13 amino acids. V dropped 10 bases and J dropped 0 bases, with 10 bases sitting between them. Germline V lookup: CDR1 MNHEY, CDR2 SMNVEV (reference sequence). CDR3: CATHRSSYNEQFF. The CDR3 coding sequence is TGTGCCACCCACAGGAGCTCCTACAATGAGCAGTTCTTC.

The chain carries TRBV7-2 and TRBJ2-3; 9 bases are a match to TRBD2. The ends lost 4 bases at V and 1 base at J; junction bases unmatched: 3. Germline CDR1 reads SGHTA; CDR2 reads FQGNSA. This CDR3 spans 15 amino acids. The CDR3 coding sequence is TGTGCCAGCAGCTGGACTAGCGCAGGCACAGATACGCAGTATTTT. Translation gives CASSWTSAGTDTQYF.

This clonotype occurred a few times. The chain couples TRBV27 to TRBJ2-3, with D possibly being TRBD2 (7 bases). Germline V gene lookup returns CDR1 MNHEY and CDR2 SMNVEV (reference sequence). CDR3 length equals 15 residues. Trimming took 3 bases from V and 6 from J, leaving 16 bases between them. Here the CDR3 reads CASSFRGGVTDTQYF. CDR3 nucleotide sequence: TGTGCCAGCAGTTTTAGGGGGGGCGTTACGGATACGCAGTATTTT.

This clonotype appeared a few times. J is TRBJ2-7 and V is TRBV6-1, with a weak D call TRBD2 (8 bases). The CDR3 extends over 14 amino acids. Germline V lookup: CDR1 MNHNS, CDR2 SASEGT. V was trimmed by 6 bases and J by 0 bases, leaving 12 bases between them. CDR3 coding DNA: TGTGCCAGCAGCCGGGAGGGGGCCTCCTACGAGCAGTACTTC. Translating gives CASSREGASYEQYF.

CDR3 sequence reads: CATSDLARNYGYTF. DNA of the CDR3: TGTGCCACCAGTGATTTAGCACGAAACTATGGCTACACCTTC. The chain is built from TRBV24-1 and TRBJ1-2; D uncertain. CDR1 and CDR2 from the germline V gene are KGHDR and SFDVKD. The ends were cut back, 1 base at V and 2 bases at J, with 7 bases in the middle. This CDR3 contains 14 residues.

This clonotype turned up a few times. The rearrangement joins TRBV5-4 to TRBJ1-2; possible D gene TRBD1, 5 bases. The CDR3 length is 15 residues. V was pared by 2 bases and J by 4 bases, with 15 bases between. Per germline, CDR1 SGHNT and CDR2 YYREEE (reference sequence). CDR3 sequence reads: CASSFGGERSYGYTF. The CDR3 coding sequence is TGTGCCAGCAGCTTCGGAGGGGAGAGGTCCTATGGCTACACCTTC.

V gene TRBV6-5 combines with J gene TRBJ2-7, with D perhaps matching TRBD1 (5 bases). The CDR3 contains 16 residues. Between the trimmed V and J ends, which lost 1 base and 6 bases, there was a span of 19 bases. Germline CDR1 and CDR2: MNHEY and SVGAGI. CDR3 sequence (DNA): TGTGCCAGCAGTTACTTGGGCGTGGGGCTAAACGGCGAGCAGTACTTC. Encoded protein: CASSYLGVGLNGEQYF.

This rearrangement joins TRBV7-7 to TRBJ2-2; 9 nucleotides match TRBD2. The germline CDR1 and CDR2 sequences are SSHAT and FNYEAQ (reference sequence). CDR3 length: 19 residues. The V segment lost 5 bases and the J segment 2 bases; nucleotides outside the gene matches: 15. The CDR3 region has the DNA TGTGCCAGCAGCCCGTCAAGGATAGCGGGGGTTCTAAACACCGGGGAGCTGTTTTTT. Protein sequence: CASSPSRIAGVLNTGELFF.

This clonotype was seen more than once but under ten times. This chain joins TRBV7-6 and TRBJ1-2; a possible D gene is TRBD1 (5 bases). With 0 bases removed from V and 5 bases from J, the gap between germline ends came to 7 bases. Germline assignment: CDR1 SGHVS and CDR2 FNYEAQ. This CDR3 is built from 13 residues. CDR3 nucleotides: TGTGCCAGCAGCTTAGCGTCAGGGTATGGCTACACCTTC. The encoded protein is CASSLASGYGYTF.

J is TRBJ1-3 and V is TRBV7-9, with a possible D match to TRBD1 (5 bases). The germline V and J ends were trimmed by 1 base and 4 bases, with 17 bases remaining between them. The CDR3 loop spans 17 amino acids. CDR1 and CDR2 (germline): SEHNR, FQNEAQ (reference sequence). The CDR3 reads CASSLDDTGWGGNTIYF. The CDR3 DNA reads TGTGCCAGCAGCTTAGACGATACAGGATGGGGCGGAAACACCATATATTTT.

The J gene is TRBJ2-5, the V gene TRBV28; D not resolved. V was trimmed by 1 base and J by 4 bases, leaving 13 bases between them. Germline CDR1 reads MDHEN; CDR2 reads SYDVKM. The CDR3 is 15 residues long. In DNA form, the CDR3 reads TGTGCCAGCAGTTTATCGGGCAGGTTGGGAGAGACCCAGTACTTC. This encodes CASSLSGRLGETQYF.

This sequence joins TRBV6-2 or TRBV6-3 and TRBJ2-1, with 12 nucleotides matching TRBD2. CDR1 is MNHEY and CDR2 is SVGEGT in the germline V gene. The CDR3 spans 17 residues. Trimming at V came to 5 bases and at J to 5 bases, leaving 10 bases not matched to a gene. In DNA, the CDR3 is TGTGCCAGCAGTACCCTGACTAGCGGGAGATTCCACAATGAGCAGTTCTTC. Protein product: CASSTLTSGRFHNEQFF.

V usage is TRBV7-9 and J usage is TRBJ1-5; tentatively, D is TRBD1 (5 bases). CDR1 is SEHNR, CDR2 FQNEAQ, per germline (reference sequence). V was trimmed by 1 base and J by 1 base, leaving 5 bases between them. The CDR3 consists of 14 residues. CDR3 DNA: TGTGCCAGCAGCTTAGAGGGGAGCAATCAGCCCCAGCATTTT. Translated, it gives CASSLEGSNQPQHF.

This chain connects TRBV19 to TRBJ2-1; 14 nucleotides agree with TRBD2. Losses at the gene ends were 6 bases for V and 5 bases for J; bases not matched to a gene: 15. CDR1 is LNHDA, CDR2 SQIVND, per germline (reference sequence). This CDR3 comprises 19 residues. DNA of the CDR3: TGTGCCAGTAGCTGGACAGGGATGACTAGCGGGAGGGTCCACAATGAGCAGTTCTTC. It encodes CASSWTGMTSGRVHNEQFF.

This clonotype was detected only a few times. V and J are TRBV10-1 and TRBJ2-7; D might be TRBD2 (6 bases). V lost 6 bases and J 6 bases, leaving 15 bases between the germline ends. Germline V gene sequence: CDR1 WNHNN, CDR2 SYGVQD (reference sequence). The CDR3 spans 13 residues. The CDR3 sequence is CASRALMGGEQYF. In nucleotides, the CDR3 is TGCGCCAGCAGAGCCCTGATGGGAGGCGAGCAGTACTTC.

The J gene is TRBJ2-1, the V gene TRBV20-1; D is perhaps TRBD1 or TRBD2 (5 bases each). This CDR3 has 14 amino acids. With 1 base removed from V and 10 bases from J, the gap between germline ends came to 17 bases. Germline CDR1 reads DFQATT; CDR2 reads SNEGSKA (reference sequence). The CDR3: CSARVGTNNPEQFF. The CDR3 coding sequence is TGCAGTGCTAGAGTGGGGACGAATAACCCGGAGCAGTTCTTC.

This clonotype was detected once. The chain couples TRBV28 to TRBJ1-5; D is uncertain. V lost 5 bases, J lost 9 bases, and 11 bases lay in between. The germline CDR1 and CDR2 sequences are MDHEN and SYDVKM. The CDR3 is 12 residues long. The CDR3 sequence is CASSLNGSPQHF. Written as DNA, the CDR3 is TGTGCCAGCAGTCTGAACGGCTCGCCCCAGCATTTT.

V and J are TRBV5-1 and TRBJ2-7, with TRBD2 matching over 9 bases. Germline CDR1 reads SGHRS; CDR2 reads YFSETQ. The length of the CDR3 is 15 residues. V shed 0 bases, J shed 4 bases, and the junction held 5 bases outside the gene matches. In DNA form, the CDR3 reads TGCGCCAGCAGCTTGGGGGCTAGCGGGAAATACGAGCAGTACTTC. This encodes CASSLGASGKYEQYF.

This clonotype was observed once. The V gene is TRBV11-3, the J gene TRBJ2-5; 12 nucleotides match TRBD2. V lost 5 bases, J lost 3 bases, and 4 bases stayed unmatched. This CDR3 has 15 residues. CDR1 and CDR2 from the germline V gene are SGHNT and YENEEA. The CDR3 DNA is TGTGCCAGCAGCGCATGGACTAGCGGGGAAGAGACCCAGTACTTC. Translating gives CASSAWTSGEETQYF.

The gene calls are TRBV11-3 and TRBJ2-7; D uncertain. V was trimmed by 5 bases and J by 1 base, leaving 6 bases between them. The CDR3 loop spans 12 amino acids. Germline CDR1 is SGHNT and CDR2 is YENEEA. The chain's CDR3 is CASSDGSYEQYF. The CDR3 nucleotides read TGTGCCAGCAGCGACGGATCCTACGAGCAGTACTTC.

This clonotype was picked up a small number of times. V and J are TRBV7-2 and TRBJ1-1; D perhaps matches TRBD1 (5 bases). Trimming removed 4 bases at V and 5 bases at J, with 11 bases between. CDR3 length: 13 residues. The germline V gene encodes CDR1 SGHTA and CDR2 FQGNSA. In nucleotides, the CDR3 is TGTGCCAGCAGCTCCGGGACGGGTACTGAAGCTTTCTTT. Amino acids: CASSSGTGTEAFF.

V usage is TRBV7-2 and J usage is TRBJ2-3; TRBD2 matches at 9 bases. CDR1 SGHTA and CDR2 FQGNSA come from the germline V gene. The CDR3 has 15 residues. V was clipped by 5 bases and J by 2 bases; unmatched bases: 5. CDR3 sequence reads: CASSLSGGPTDTQYF. The CDR3 DNA sequence: TGTGCCAGCAGCCTAAGCGGGGGGCCCACAGATACGCAGTATTTT. Looking up the rest from reference TRBV7-2 and TRBJ2-3 gives the full variable domain: GAGVSQSPSNKVTEKGKDVELRCDPISGHTALYWYRQSLGQGLEFLIYFQGNSAPDKSGLPSDRFSAERTGGSVSTLTIQRTQQEDSAVYLCASSLSGGPTDTQYFGPGTRLTVL.

V is TRBV6-2 or TRBV6-3 and J is TRBJ2-1, with TRBD1 identical over 11 bases. V dropped 6 bases and J dropped 1; count of bases not matched to a gene: 5. This CDR3 has 16 residues. The germline CDR1 and CDR2 sequences are MNHEY and SVGEGT. Here the CDR3 reads CASRTGQGASYNEQFF. In nucleotides, the CDR3 is TGTGCCAGCAGAACCGGACAGGGGGCTTCCTACAATGAGCAGTTCTTC.